Reported below is one T cell receptor beta chain. The antigen remains unidentified. This CDR3 is built from 15 residues. With 4 bases clipped from V and 0 bases from J, the junction kept 5 bases outside the gene matches. Germline-derived CDR1 and CDR2 are SGHRS and YFSETQ. Extraction and reverse transcription of RNA yielded cDNA as the sequencing template. TCRdb keeps only in-frame clones here, not all; method: immunoSEQ multiplex PCR. This table holds about 110,000 clones, around 59% found once. The source of the sample is a study of CD8+ T cells in alopecia areata. Study results and caveats: Besides other cells, scalp samples also yield sequences of resident alphabeta T cells from normal skin. Alopecia totalis/universalis scalp especially showed more expanded CD8+ clones than normal scalp.

The chain carries TRBV5-1 and TRBJ2-7; 9 positions match TRBD1. This clonotype was obtained from a human donor in good health. Material for sequencing was CD8+ T cells sorted from blood. The CDR3 is CASSRGTGPSYEQYF. In DNA, the CDR3 is TGCGCCAGCAGCCGGGGGACAGGGCCCTCCTACGAGCAGTACTTC.